This T cell receptor (beta chain) was found in a study of blood T cell repertoires in COVID-19. In the study overall: The United States, Italy and Spain supplied acute and convalescent COVID-19 samples. Sample material is recorded as cDNA or gDNA derived from T cells, B-cell-depleted T cells, or PBMCs.

V was clipped by 0 bases and J by 7 bases, with 10 bases between them. The CDR3 sequence is 13 residues long. The germline gives CDR1 GTSNPN, CDR2 SVGIG (reference sequence). Per the authors' pipeline: The assay estimated nucleated cells by amplifying reference gene primers. Some clones are missing from TCRdb's copy, which holds only in-frame ones; the method was immunoSEQ multiplex PCR. V and J calls and clone size are those listed in that table; D and trimming were worked out from the DNA. The table lists around 270,000 clones, around 90% of them singletons. Seattle enrolled patients during active infection and tracked them longitudinally.

The chain recombines TRBV30 with TRBJ1-5; D remains ambiguous. Specimen: peripheral blood. This clonotype was sampled from a person aged 18 to 29 with COVID-19, enrolled during active disease. In DNA form, the CDR3 reads TGTGCCTGGAGTGTACGACGAGGCCAGCCCCAGCATTTT. This gives the protein CAWSVRRGQPQHF.